This T cell receptor (beta chain) came from a study of coeliac disease. General study points: In active celiac disease, intraepithelial and lamina propria TRB and TRG repertoires were less clonal than controls.

Profiled with immunoSEQ multiplex PCR; TCRdb holds only in-frame clones, not every one. The sample shows some 3,100 clones, 45% to 55% of them seen only once. Cells were frozen in aliquots of about 500,000, and one aliquot per fraction was sequenced. Germline V CDR1 and CDR2: LNHNV, YYDKDF (reference sequence). The CDR3 sequence is 15 residues long. V dropped 0 bases and J dropped 11 bases, with 19 bases sitting between them. In the case of this clone: What it recognizes is unknown.

The source material was intraepithelial lymphocytes from the gut. The gene calls are TRBV15 and TRBJ1-1; the D is unclear. This TCR came from a man between 45 and 60 years old with active celiac disease. As DNA, the CDR3 is TGTGCCACCAGCAGAGATTCGGCAGGCCAGGCTGGGGCTTTCTTT. Protein: CATSRDSAGQAGAFF.